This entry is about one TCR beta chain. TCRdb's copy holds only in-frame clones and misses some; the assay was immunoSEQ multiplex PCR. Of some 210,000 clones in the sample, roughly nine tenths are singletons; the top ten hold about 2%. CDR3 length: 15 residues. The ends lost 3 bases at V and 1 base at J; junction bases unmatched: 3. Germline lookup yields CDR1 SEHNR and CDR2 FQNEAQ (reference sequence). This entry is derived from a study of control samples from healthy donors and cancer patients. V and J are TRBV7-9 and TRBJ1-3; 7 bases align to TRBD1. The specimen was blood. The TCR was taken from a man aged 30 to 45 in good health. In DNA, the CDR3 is TGTGCCAGCAGCTTGGAGGGGGCATCTGGAAACACCATATATTTT. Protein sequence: CASSLEGASGNTIYF.